These 2 T cell receptor beta chains share one sample of origin, sequenced in a study of Graves' ophthalmopathy and Graves' hyperthyroidism. As the template, RNA transcripts were used to amplify TCR beta CDR3 regions. The library came from an HTBI-primed first-round RT-PCR and a second-round multiplex PCR. TCRdb reprocessed the multiplex PCR reads via MiXCR and lists one record per CDR3 protein. The data contain 650,000 to 900,000 distinct CDR3 sequences, 40% of them singletons. The sample comprised peripheral blood. These TCRs come from an adult man with Graves' ophthalmopathy.

V usage is TRBV10-3 and J usage is TRBJ1-6; D perhaps matches TRBD1 (5 bases). Germline V gene sequence: CDR1 ENHRY, CDR2 SYGVKD. The CDR3 spans 22 residues. V dropped 6 bases and J dropped 6 bases, with 36 bases sitting between them. This CDR3 is CAIRGGTGLWAGYKRSNSPLHF. The CDR3, as DNA: TGTGCCATCAGGGGGGGGACGGGTCTCTGGGCGGGGTACAAGCGAAGTAATTCACCCCTCCACTTT.

This sequence joins TRBV2 and TRBJ1-1; 7 nucleotides line up with TRBD1. Germline V lookup: CDR1 SNHLY, CDR2 FYNNEI. This CDR3 has 14 amino acids. After removal of 7 bases from V and 3 bases from J, the junction contained 8 bases not matched to a gene. This CDR3 is CASNPTGKDTEAFF. DNA of the CDR3: TGTGCCAGCAACCCGACAGGGAAGGACACTGAAGCTTTCTTT.